The 8 T cell receptor beta chains below all came from one sample that was sequenced in a study of blood T cell repertoires in COVID-19. Produced via immunoSEQ multiplex PCR; TCRdb's table is partial and in-frame only. This sample has 55,000 to 75,000 clones, with 70% to 80% found just once. Sequenced input: peripheral blood. The receptors originated from a man older than 75 with active or convalescent COVID-19.

The gene calls are TRBV7-6 and TRBJ2-1, with 11 bases that match TRBD2. The CDR3 runs 15 residues. Trimming took 2 bases from V and 6 from J; bases not matched to a gene: 3. Per the germline V gene, CDR1 is SGHVS and CDR2 is FNYEAQ. The CDR3 DNA reads as TGTGCCAGCAGCTTATTTACTAGCGGGGGCAATGAGCAGTTCTTC. This encodes CASSLFTSGGNEQFF.

This clone was counted a few times. The chain couples TRBV7-9 to TRBJ2-2; D is possibly TRBD2 (5 bases). The V end lost 6 bases, the J end lost 5 bases, and 25 bases lay between the germline ends. Germline assignment: CDR1 SEHNR and CDR2 FQNEAQ (reference sequence). The CDR3 consists of 18 residues. CDR3 nucleotide sequence: TGTGCCAGCAGACGTTCTTATGGGGAGCGACAAAAGACCGGGGAGCTGTTTTTT. Residues: CASRRSYGERQKTGELFF.

The V gene is TRBV10-3, the J gene TRBJ1-4; no clear D gene. Germline assignment: CDR1 ENHRY and CDR2 SYGVKD. The CDR3 contains 15 residues. V was trimmed by 0 bases and J by 6 bases, leaving 11 bases between them. The CDR3 region has the DNA TGTGCCATCAGTGAGTCGAGGCAGCGTTATGAAAAACTGTTTTTT. Translated, it gives CAISESRQRYEKLFF.

This chain joins TRBV7-2 and TRBJ2-1, with 7 bases aligning to TRBD1. Germline CDR1 is SGHTA and CDR2 is FQGNSA. Losses at the gene ends were 8 bases for V and 3 bases for J; bases not matched to a gene: 13. This CDR3 is 16 amino acids long. The CDR3 nucleotides read TGTGCCAGCCCGCCGGTGGGACAGAGTCTCTACAATGAGCAGTTCTTC. Translation gives CASPPVGQSLYNEQFF.

V usage is TRBV4-2 and J usage is TRBJ2-3; D is possibly TRBD2 (7 bases). Trimming took 7 bases from V and 2 from J, leaving 16 bases between them. This CDR3 contains 15 residues. Germline loops: CDR1 LGHNA, CDR2 YNFKEQ. This CDR3 reads CASTQGGDNTDTQYF. CDR3 in DNA: TGTGCCAGCACACAAGGGGGGGATAACACAGATACGCAGTATTTT.

This clone came up a few times. The chain couples TRBV19 to TRBJ2-1; 7 nucleotides line up with TRBD1. The CDR3 contains 15 residues. After removal of 4 bases from V and 3 bases from J, the junction contained 6 bases not matched to a gene. CDR1 and CDR2 from the germline V gene are LNHDA and SQIVND (reference sequence). CDR3 sequence: CASSTDRALYNEQFF. CDR3 nucleotides: TGTGCCAGTAGTACCGACAGGGCCCTCTACAATGAGCAGTTCTTC.

The chain has TRBV10-3 and TRBJ2-3; 7 bases fit TRBD2. Germline V gene lookup returns CDR1 ENHRY and CDR2 SYGVKD. Trimming at V came to 0 bases and at J to 15 bases, leaving 9 bases not matched to a gene. The CDR3 spans 13 residues. CDR3 amino acids: CAISESPSGERYF. CDR3 in DNA: TGTGCCATCAGTGAGTCGCCGAGCGGGGAAAGATATTTT.

The V gene is TRBV6-5, the J gene TRBJ2-1; TRBD2 aligns across 10 bases. From germline, CDR1 is MNHEY and CDR2 SVGAGI. This CDR3 has 15 amino acids. J was trimmed by 8 bases and V by 2 bases; bases with no gene match: 6. This chain's CDR3 is CASSYRGLAIDEQFF. The CDR3 DNA reads as TGTGCCAGCAGTTACAGGGGACTAGCGATCGATGAGCAGTTCTTC.